Presented here are 9 T cell receptor beta chains from one specimen sequenced in a study of T cells in tumors after PD-1 blockade. Only in-frame clones appear in the TCRdb table, and some are missing; sequencing was by immunoSEQ multiplex PCR. The table lists roughly 8,500 clones, 50% to 65% of them singletons, with 3.5% to 5% in the top ten. Sample: tumor tissue, taken after anti-PD-1 treatment. These receptors were taken from a human donor with basal cell carcinoma.

This clone was counted only a few times. The chain has TRBV6-1 and TRBJ2-3, with 13 bases lining up with TRBD2. Germline CDR1 reads MNHNS; CDR2 reads SASEGT. The CDR3 runs 16 residues. After removal of 1 base from V and 4 bases from J, the junction contained 2 bases not matched to a gene. The CDR3 is CASSEGLAGGPDTQYF. The CDR3 DNA is TGTGCCAGCAGTGAAGGACTAGCGGGGGGCCCAGATACGCAGTATTTT.

V gene TRBV18 combines with J gene TRBJ2-7; no firm D call. The CDR3 spans 14 residues. The germline gives CDR1 KGHSH, CDR2 LQKENI. With 3 bases removed from V and 2 bases from J, the gap between germline ends came to 11 bases. The chain's CDR3 is CASSPSGRTYEQYF. The CDR3 DNA is TGTGCCAGCTCACCTTCCGGCCGGACCTACGAGCAGTACTTC.

The V call is TRBV25-1, the J call TRBJ2-1; D could derive from TRBD1 or TRBD2 (5 bases each). The CDR3 is made up of 16 amino acids. Germline values: CDR1 MGHDK, CDR2 SYGVNS. Deletions cut 3 bases from V and 3 bases from J, with 15 bases between. The CDR3 protein is CASSDSGPVNYNEQFF. CDR3 coding DNA: TGTGCCAGCAGTGATTCGGGGCCCGTTAACTACAATGAGCAGTTCTTC.

This clone is judged medium-sized. V usage is TRBV9 and J usage is TRBJ2-5; 12 positions agree with TRBD2. This CDR3 has 16 residues. After removal of 4 bases from V and 2 bases from J, the junction contained 6 bases not matched to a gene. Germline lookup yields CDR1 SGDLS and CDR2 YYNGEE. The CDR3 sequence is CASSLRTSGDQETQYF. The CDR3 region has the DNA TGTGCCAGCAGCCTTCGGACTAGCGGGGATCAAGAGACCCAGTACTTC. Combining the CDR3 with reference TRBV9 and TRBJ2-5 gives the whole variable domain DSGVTQTPKHLITATGQRVTLRCSPRSGDLSVYWYQQSLDQGLQFLIQYYNGEERAKGNILERFSAQQFPDLHSELNLSSLELGDSALYFCASSLRTSGDQETQYFGPGTRLLVL.

V and J are TRBV5-1 and TRBJ1-5; TRBD1 matches at 10 bases. Trimming took 1 base from V and 3 from J; bases not matched to a gene: 7. This CDR3 has 17 amino acids. The germline gives CDR1 SGHRS, CDR2 YFSETQ. Here the CDR3 DNA reads TGCGCCAGCAGCTTGTTACCGACAGGGGGCACCAATCAGCCCCAGCATTTT. Its translation is CASSLLPTGGTNQPQHF.

This clone was observed a single time. This chain uses TRBV6-5 with TRBJ1-1; TRBD1 might be the D (5 bases). This CDR3 region has 13 residues. V lost 10 bases and J lost 1, with 13 bases in between. Germline V CDR1 and CDR2: MNHEY, SVGAGI. CDR3 protein: CATARGANTEAFF. For the CDR3, the DNA is TGTGCCACGGCTAGGGGCGCGAACACTGAAGCTTTCTTT.

V and J are TRBV3-1 (or the pseudogene TRBV3-2) and TRBJ1-1, with D hard to call. V lost 6 bases to trimming and J lost 6 bases, with 14 bases between them. CDR3 length: 13 amino acids. The germline V gene has CDR1 LGHDT and CDR2 YNNKEL (reference sequence). The CDR3 DNA reads as TGTGCCAGCAGTAAGGGCGCCTCCCCTGAAGCTTTCTTT. It yields the protein CASSKGASPEAFF.

For the CDR3, the DNA is TGTGCCAGCAGTGATTATGGTGGGAGGCAAGAGACCCAGTACTTC. This sequence encodes CASSDYGGRQETQYF. The rearrangement joins TRBV2 to TRBJ2-5; tentative D call: TRBD2 (6 bases). Trimming pared 3 bases from V and 2 bases from J, leaving 13 bases between. CDR1 and CDR2 (germline): SNHLY, FYNNEI. The CDR3 is 15 residues long. The whole variable domain, filled in from reference TRBV2 and TRBJ2-5, reads EPEVTQTPSHQVTQMGQEVILRCVPISNHLYFYWYRQILGQKVEFLVSFYNNEISEKSEIFDDQFSVERPDGSNFTLKIRSTKLEDSAMYFCASSDYGGRQETQYFGPGTRLLVL.

This clone appeared a few times. V usage is TRBV25-1 and J usage is TRBJ2-7; D is possibly TRBD1 (7 bases). This CDR3 comprises 16 residues. The germline V gene encodes CDR1 MGHDK and CDR2 SYGVNS. Trimming took off 4 bases at V and 0 bases at J, with 16 bases between the two ends. CDR3 nucleotide sequence: TGTGCCAGCAGTGCCCCACCAGGGGGGCTCTCCTACGAGCAGTACTTC. This encodes CASSAPPGGLSYEQYF.